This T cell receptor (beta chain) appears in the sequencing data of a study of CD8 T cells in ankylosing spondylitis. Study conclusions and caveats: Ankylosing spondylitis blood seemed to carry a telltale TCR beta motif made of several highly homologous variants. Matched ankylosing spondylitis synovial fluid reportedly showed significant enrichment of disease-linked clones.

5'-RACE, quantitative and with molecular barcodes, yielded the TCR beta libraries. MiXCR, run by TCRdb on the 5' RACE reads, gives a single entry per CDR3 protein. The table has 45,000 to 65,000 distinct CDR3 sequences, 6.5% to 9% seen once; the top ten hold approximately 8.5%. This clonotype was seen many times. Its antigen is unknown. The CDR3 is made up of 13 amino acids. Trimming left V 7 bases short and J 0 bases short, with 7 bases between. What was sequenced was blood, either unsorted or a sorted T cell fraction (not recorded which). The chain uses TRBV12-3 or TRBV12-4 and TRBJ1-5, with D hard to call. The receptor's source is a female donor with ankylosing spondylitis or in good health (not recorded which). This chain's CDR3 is CASTRYSNQPQHF. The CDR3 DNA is TGTGCCAGCACCCGCTATAGCAATCAGCCCCAGCATTTT.